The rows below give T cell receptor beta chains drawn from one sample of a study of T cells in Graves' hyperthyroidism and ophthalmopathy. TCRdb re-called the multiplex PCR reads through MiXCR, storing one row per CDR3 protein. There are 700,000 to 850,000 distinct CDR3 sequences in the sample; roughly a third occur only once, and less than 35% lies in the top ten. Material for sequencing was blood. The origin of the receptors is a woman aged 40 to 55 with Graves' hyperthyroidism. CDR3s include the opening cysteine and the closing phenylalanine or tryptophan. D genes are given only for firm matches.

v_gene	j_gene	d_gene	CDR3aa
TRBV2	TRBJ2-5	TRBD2	CASSLYTPGLRGGPGGETQYF
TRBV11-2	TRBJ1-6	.	CASSYSDSPLHF
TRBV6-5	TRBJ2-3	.	CASSYSRGRSTDTQYF
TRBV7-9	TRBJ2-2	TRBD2	CASSPMSLAGAGELFF
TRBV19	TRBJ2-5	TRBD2	CASAPGLVLETQYF
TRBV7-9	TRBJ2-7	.	CASSQGPSGTYEQYF
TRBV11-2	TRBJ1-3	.	CASSSQGRFRRAGNTIYF
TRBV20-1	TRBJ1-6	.	CSAREGGLPWKGYNSPLHF
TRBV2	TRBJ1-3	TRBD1	CASRLWFRGQKDTIYF
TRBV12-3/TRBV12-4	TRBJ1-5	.	CASSLVREGDQPQHF
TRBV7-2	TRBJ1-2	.	CASSSTPGGYTF
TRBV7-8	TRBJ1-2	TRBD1	CATRGQPYGYTF
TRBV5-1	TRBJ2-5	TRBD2	CASTGTSGIETQYF
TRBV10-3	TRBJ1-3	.	CAHGQGSSGNTIYF
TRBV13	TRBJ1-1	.	CASSSSAEAFF
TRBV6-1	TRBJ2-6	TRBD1	CASRDKGTGGFVLTF
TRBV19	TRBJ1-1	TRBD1	CASSMTGGANTEAFF
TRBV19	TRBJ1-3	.	CASTWGPSSGNTIYF
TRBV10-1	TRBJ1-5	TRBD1	CASSYSAGQGFQPQHF
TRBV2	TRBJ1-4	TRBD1	CASSPTGVATNEKLFF
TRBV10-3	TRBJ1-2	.	CAITQGRGYTF
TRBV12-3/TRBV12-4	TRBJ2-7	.	CASSSRLSLTDGEQYF
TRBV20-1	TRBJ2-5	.	CSASAGGAQYF
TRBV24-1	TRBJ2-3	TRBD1	CATSRQGSTDTQYF
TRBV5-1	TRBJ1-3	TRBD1	CASSLPDRGHGNTIYF
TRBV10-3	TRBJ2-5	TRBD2	CAISELGRGETQYF
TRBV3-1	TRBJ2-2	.	CASRIGDGELFF
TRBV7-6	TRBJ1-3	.	CASSLEAGSVNTIYF
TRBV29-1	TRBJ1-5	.	CSVKDPGHNQPQHF
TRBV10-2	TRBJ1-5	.	CASGKGDNQPQHF
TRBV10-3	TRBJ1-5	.	CASSLGPTGYSNQPQHF
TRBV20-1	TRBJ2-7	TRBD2	CSATASGAPYEQYF
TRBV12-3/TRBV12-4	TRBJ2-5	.	CASSLGVRKETQYF
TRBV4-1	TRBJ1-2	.	CASSQEGVRGYTF